Below are 9 T cell receptor beta chains sequenced from a single sample in a study of OX40 agonist ivuxolimab in advanced cancers. The data were produced by immunoSEQ multiplex PCR, yet TCRdb's version contains in-frame clones alone and is incomplete. The sample has some 58,000 clones; around four fifths are singletons. Sequenced material: CD4+ or CD8+ T cells sorted from blood, taken in a trial of the OX40 agonist ivuxolimab. Receptors were obtained from an adult with an advanced solid tumor such as melanoma, head and neck, liver or kidney cancer.

This CDR3 reads CASSQDSPSGNQPQHF. CDR3 DNA sequence: TGTGCCAGCAGCCAAGATAGTCCCTCCGGCAATCAGCCCCAGCATTTT. This sequence joins TRBV4-2 and TRBJ1-5; no clear D. This CDR3 has 16 residues. CDR1 is LGHNA and CDR2 is YNFKEQ in the germline V gene. V was shortened by 0 bases and J by 2 bases, with 11 bases between the two germline ends.

The CDR3 protein is CASSGLEVVETQYF. The CDR3 coding sequence is TGTGCCAGCAGTGGATTAGAGGTGGTAGAGACCCAGTACTTC. This sequence joins TRBV2 and TRBJ2-5; no definite D call. Germline V CDR1 and CDR2: SNHLY, FYNNEI. The CDR3 is 14 residues long. The V and J ends lost 4 bases and 4 bases respectively, with 13 bases between them.

The count of this clone is one. The chain combines TRBV28 with TRBJ2-1, with TRBD2 as a possible D gene (5 bases). V gave up 5 bases and J gave up 7 bases, with 18 bases separating them. Germline CDR1 reads MDHEN; CDR2 reads SYDVKM. The CDR3 loop spans 15 amino acids. The CDR3 coding sequence is TGTGCCAGCAGTCAAAGGACTTCCTTGGAGAATGAGCAGTTCTTC. It translates to CASSQRTSLENEQFF.

The chain couples TRBV30 to TRBJ1-1; D is unresolved. Germline CDR1 reads GTSNPN; CDR2 reads SVGIG (reference sequence). This CDR3 has 13 amino acids. The ends were cut back, 4 bases at V and 2 bases at J, with 11 bases in the middle. This CDR3 reads CAWTLGYNTEAFF. As DNA, the CDR3 is TGTGCCTGGACTCTGGGATATAACACTGAAGCTTTCTTT.

The CDR3 spells CASSFGDVEEFF. The CDR3 nucleotides are TGTGCCAGCAGCTTTGGGGACGTGGAGGAGTTCTTC. This chain joins TRBV5-6 and TRBJ2-1; D tentatively reads TRBD1 or TRBD2 (5 bases each). V shed 2 bases and J shed 14 bases, with 14 bases lying between them. The CDR3 has 12 amino acids. Germline assignment: CDR1 SGHDT and CDR2 YYEEEE.

The chain carries TRBV21-1 and TRBJ2-3. TRBV21-1 counts as a pseudogene. The CDR3 runs 24 residues. CDR3 sequence (DNA): TGTGCCAGCAGCAAAGCTACGTTGTTTCGGATGGTGAGTTTTATTAGGGCACTCACAGATACGCAGTATTTT. As protein: CASSKATLFRMVSFIRALTDTQYF.

This clone has a single count. V usage is TRBV28 and J usage is TRBJ2-5, with D tentatively TRBD2 (5 bases). The CDR3 covers 14 residues. V shed 8 bases and J shed 5 bases, with 18 bases lying between them. The germline V gene encodes CDR1 MDHEN and CDR2 SYDVKM. CDR3 protein: CASLSPGPGETQYF. The CDR3 nucleotides are TGTGCCAGCCTTTCCCCGGGCCCGGGGGAGACCCAGTACTTC. Full variable domain (remainder filled in from reference TRBV28 and TRBJ2-5): DVKVTQSSRYLVKRTGEKVFLECVQDMDHENMFWYRQDPGLGLRLIYFSYDVKMKEKGDIPEGYSVSREKKERFSLILESASTNQTSMYLCASLSPGPGETQYFGPGTRLLVL.

The chain employs TRBV15 and TRBJ2-7; weak D call: TRBD1 (6 bases). Trimming stripped 6 bases from V and 3 bases from J, with 15 bases between. CDR1 LNHNV and CDR2 YYDKDF come from the germline V gene (reference sequence). The CDR3 has 14 amino acids. The CDR3 DNA sequence: TGTGCCACCAGTTCTAACCGGGACATCTACGAGCAGTACTTC. Translation gives CATSSNRDIYEQYF.

The DNA for the CDR3 is TGTGCCAGCAGTGAAGCGCTTCGGGGGAACAATCAGCCCCAGCATTTT. As protein: CASSEALRGNNQPQHF. The rearrangement links TRBV2 to TRBJ1-5; D possibly corresponds to TRBD1 (5 bases). This CDR3 is built from 16 residues. V lost 0 bases and J 3 bases, leaving 12 bases between the germline ends. The germline CDR1 and CDR2 sequences are SNHLY and FYNNEI.